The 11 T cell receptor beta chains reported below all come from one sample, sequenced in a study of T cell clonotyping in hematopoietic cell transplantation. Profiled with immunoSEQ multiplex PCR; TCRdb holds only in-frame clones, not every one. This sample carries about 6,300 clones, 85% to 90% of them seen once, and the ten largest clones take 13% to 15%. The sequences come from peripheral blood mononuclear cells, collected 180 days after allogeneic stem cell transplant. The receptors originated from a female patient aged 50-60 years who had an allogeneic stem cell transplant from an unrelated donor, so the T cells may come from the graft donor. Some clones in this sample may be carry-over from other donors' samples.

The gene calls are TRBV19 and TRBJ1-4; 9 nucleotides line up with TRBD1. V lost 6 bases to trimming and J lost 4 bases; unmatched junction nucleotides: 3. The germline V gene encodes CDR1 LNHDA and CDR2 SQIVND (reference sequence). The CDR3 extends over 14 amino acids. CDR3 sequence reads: CASSRTGVNEKLFF. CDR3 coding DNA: TGTGCCAGTAGCCGGACAGGGGTTAATGAAAAACTGTTTTTT.

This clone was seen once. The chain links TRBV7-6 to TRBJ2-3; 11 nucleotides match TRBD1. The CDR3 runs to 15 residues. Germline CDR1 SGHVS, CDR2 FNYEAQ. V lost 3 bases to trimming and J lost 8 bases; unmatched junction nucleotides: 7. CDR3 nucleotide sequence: TGTGCCAGCAGCTTTGGGAGGACAGGGGGCCGTACGCAGTATTTT. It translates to CASSFGRTGGRTQYF.

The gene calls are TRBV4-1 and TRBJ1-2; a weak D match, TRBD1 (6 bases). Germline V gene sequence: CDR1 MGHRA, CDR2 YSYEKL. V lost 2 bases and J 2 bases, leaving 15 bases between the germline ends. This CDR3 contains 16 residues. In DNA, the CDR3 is TGCGCCAGCAGCCAACCCCGACGGGGGGCAAACTATGGCTACACCTTC. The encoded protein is CASSQPRRGANYGYTF.

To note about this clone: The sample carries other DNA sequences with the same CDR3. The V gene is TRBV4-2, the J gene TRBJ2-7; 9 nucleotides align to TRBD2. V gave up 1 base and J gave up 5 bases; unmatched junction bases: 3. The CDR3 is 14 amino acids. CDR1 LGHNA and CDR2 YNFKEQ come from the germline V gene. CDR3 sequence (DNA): TGTGCCAGCAGCCAAGGCGGGGGGGTAAACGAGCAGTACTTC. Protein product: CASSQGGGVNEQYF.

The CDR3 DNA reads as TGTGCCAGTAGGTTTTTAGCGGGGGAGTTAAGTGGTGAGCAGTTCTTC. It translates to CASRFLAGELSGEQFF. The J gene is TRBJ2-1, the V gene TRBV19, with 9 bases aligning to TRBD2. Germline-derived CDR1 and CDR2 are LNHDA and SQIVND (reference sequence). The CDR3 sequence is 16 residues long. V shed 6 bases, J shed 9 bases, and the junction held 15 bases outside the gene matches.

The CDR3 region has the DNA TGTGCCAGTAGTCAGGACAGGGGTGATGAGCAGTTCTTC. As protein: CASSQDRGDEQFF. The V and J genes are TRBV19 and TRBJ2-1; the match to TRBD1 covers 9 bases. Germline assignment: CDR1 LNHDA and CDR2 SQIVND (reference sequence). J gave up 8 bases and V 5 bases, and 4 bases lay outside the gene matches. This CDR3 region has 13 residues.

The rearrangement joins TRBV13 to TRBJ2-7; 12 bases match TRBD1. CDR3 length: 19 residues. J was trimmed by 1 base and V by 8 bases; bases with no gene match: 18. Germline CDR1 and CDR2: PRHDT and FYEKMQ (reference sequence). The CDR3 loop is CASGLTSGQGARGSYEQYF. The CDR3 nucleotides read TGTGCCAGCGGCCTCACATCGGGACAGGGGGCGAGGGGTTCCTACGAGCAGTACTTC.

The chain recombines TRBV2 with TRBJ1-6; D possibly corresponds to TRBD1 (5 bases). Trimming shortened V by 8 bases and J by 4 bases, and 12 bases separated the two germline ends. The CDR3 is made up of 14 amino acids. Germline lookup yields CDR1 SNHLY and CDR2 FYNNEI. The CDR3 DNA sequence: TGTGCCAGCGGGGTTGGGGGTTATAATTCACCCCTCCACTTT. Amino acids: CASGVGGYNSPLHF.

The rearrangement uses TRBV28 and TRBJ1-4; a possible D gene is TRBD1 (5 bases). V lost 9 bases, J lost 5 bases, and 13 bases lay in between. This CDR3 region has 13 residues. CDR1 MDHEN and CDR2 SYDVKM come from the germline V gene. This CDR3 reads CASRRGLNEKLFF. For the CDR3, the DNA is TGTGCCAGTCGGAGGGGCCTAAATGAAAAACTGTTTTTT.

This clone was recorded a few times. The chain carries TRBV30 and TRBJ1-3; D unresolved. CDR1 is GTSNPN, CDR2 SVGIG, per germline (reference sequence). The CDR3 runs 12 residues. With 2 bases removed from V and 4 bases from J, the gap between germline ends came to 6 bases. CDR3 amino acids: CAWSLQGNTIYF. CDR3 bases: TGTGCCTGGAGTCTTCAAGGAAACACCATATATTTT.

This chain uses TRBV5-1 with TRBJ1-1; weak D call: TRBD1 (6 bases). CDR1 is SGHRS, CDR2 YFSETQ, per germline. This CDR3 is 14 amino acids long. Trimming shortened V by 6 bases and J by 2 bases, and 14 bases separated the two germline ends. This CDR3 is CASMEGGGNTEAFF. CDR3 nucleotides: TGCGCCAGCATGGAGGGAGGGGGTAACACTGAAGCTTTCTTT.